What follows is one TCR beta chain and its context. The V end was cut by 6 bases, the J end by 5 bases, with 10 bases between. CDR3 length equals 11 residues. Germline loops: CDR1 GTSNPN, CDR2 SVGIG (reference sequence). Original methodology: Quantification of nucleated cells was approximated via reference gene primer amplification. The method was immunoSEQ multiplex PCR; TCRdb's version includes in-frame clones alone and lacks a portion of them. The V and J calls and clone size are taken from that table; D and trimming were inferred from the DNA. The profile shows roughly 340,000 clones, 80% to 90% of them singletons. The data belong to a study of blood T cell repertoires in COVID-19. Background on the study: Acute and convalescent COVID-19 samples came from the United States, Italy and Spain.

Assignments of participants to cohorts depended upon their own reported clinical history. This chain connects TRBV30 to TRBJ1-2, with D maybe TRBD1 (6 bases). The sequence was obtained from a man aged 40-50 years in a cohort exposed to, infected with or recovered from COVID-19 (not recorded which). The sequenced sample was PBMCs or T cells enriched from blood (not recorded which). For the CDR3, the DNA is TGTGCCTGTAGGGGGTCATATGGCTACACCTTC. Translation: CACRGSYGYTF.